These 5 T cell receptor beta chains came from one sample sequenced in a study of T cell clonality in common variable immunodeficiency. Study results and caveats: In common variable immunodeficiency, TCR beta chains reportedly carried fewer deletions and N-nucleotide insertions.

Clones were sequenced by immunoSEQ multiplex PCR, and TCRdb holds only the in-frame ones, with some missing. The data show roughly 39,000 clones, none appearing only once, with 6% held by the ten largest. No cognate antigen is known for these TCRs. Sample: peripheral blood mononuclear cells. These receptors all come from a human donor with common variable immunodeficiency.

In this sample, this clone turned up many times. CDR3 sequence reads: CSARVVPQETQYF. The covered CDR3 bases are TGCAGTGCTAGAGTAGTGCCCCAAGAGACC. J is TRBJ2-5 and V is TRBV20-1; no clear D. The read comes to an end 3 residues before the CDR3 does, leaving the germline J gene to fill in the end. CDR1 is DFQATT, CDR2 SNEGSKA, per germline (reference sequence). The CDR3 is made up of 13 amino acids. Trimming cost V 1 base and J 1 base, with 7 bases left between them.

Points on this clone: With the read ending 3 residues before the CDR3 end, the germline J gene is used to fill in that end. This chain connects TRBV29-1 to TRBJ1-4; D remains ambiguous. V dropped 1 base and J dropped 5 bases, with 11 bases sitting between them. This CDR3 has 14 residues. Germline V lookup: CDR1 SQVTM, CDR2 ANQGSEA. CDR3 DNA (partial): TGCAGCGTTGAAGGGCAGGAAAGGAATGAAAAA. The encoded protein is CSVEGQERNEK. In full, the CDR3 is CSVEGQERNEKLFF.

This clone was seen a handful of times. Here the CDR3 reads CAWRVRANQPQHF. The DNA read from the CDR3 is TGTGCCTGGAGAGTCAGGGCCAATCAGCCC. The V call is TRBV30, the J call TRBJ1-5, with D perhaps matching TRBD1 (5 bases). The read halts 3 residues ahead of the CDR3 end, with the missing end drawn from the germline J gene. Germline-derived CDR1 and CDR2 are GTSNPN and SVGIG (reference sequence). Trimming removed 3 bases from V and 3 bases from J, with 9 bases in between. The length of the CDR3 is 13 residues.

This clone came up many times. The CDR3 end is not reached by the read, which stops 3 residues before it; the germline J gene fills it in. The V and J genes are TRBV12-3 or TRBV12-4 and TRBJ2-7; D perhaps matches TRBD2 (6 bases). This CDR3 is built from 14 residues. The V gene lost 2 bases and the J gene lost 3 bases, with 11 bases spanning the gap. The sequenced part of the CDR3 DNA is TGTGCCAGCAGTTTACAGGCGGGGAGCTACGAG. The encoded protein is CASSLQAGSYE. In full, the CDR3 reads CASSLQAGSYEQYF.

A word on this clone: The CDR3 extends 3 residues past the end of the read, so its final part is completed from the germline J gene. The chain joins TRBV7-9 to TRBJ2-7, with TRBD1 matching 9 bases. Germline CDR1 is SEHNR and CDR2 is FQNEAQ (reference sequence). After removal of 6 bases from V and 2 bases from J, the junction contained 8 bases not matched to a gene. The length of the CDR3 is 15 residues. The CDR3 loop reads CASSPAGTGTYEQYF. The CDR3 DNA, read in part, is TGTGCCAGCAGTCCTGCCGGGACAGGGACCTACGAG.